The T cell receptor (beta chain) described here comes from a study of vaccination effects on CD4 cells after COVID-19. Only in-frame clones appear in the TCRdb table, and some are missing; sequencing was by immunoSEQ multiplex PCR. The repertoire holds tens of thousands of clones, with about 78% as singletons. Cells that had been cultured for 10 days were the source of isolated CD4+ T cells. It was between March and December 2020 that the person had a SARS-CoV-2 infection confirmed by PCR. Turning to this clone: Its antigen is currently unknown.

Looked up from germline, CDR1 is SGHDN and CDR2 is FVKESK. Between the trimmed V and J ends, which lost 5 bases and 7 bases, there was a span of 18 bases. This CDR3 has 15 amino acids. This material consisted of CD4+ T cells from PBMCs cultured without peptide, taken before COVID-19 vaccination. J is TRBJ2-1 and V is TRBV14, with D possibly being TRBD2 (6 bases). The receptor was isolated from a human donor who had a prior SARS-CoV-2 infection. The CDR3 nucleotides read TGTGCCAGCAGCGACACCGGGACTGCGGATAATGAGCAGTTCTTC. Encoded protein: CASSDTGTADNEQFF.